The 25 T cell receptor beta chains in this list originate from one sample, sequenced in a study of cytomegalovirus exposure and HLA in healthy donors. Primers for the PCR totalled 60 Vbeta and 13 Jbeta. Clones were sequenced by immunoSEQ multiplex PCR, and TCRdb holds only the in-frame ones, with some missing. The table has 80,000 to 100,000 clones, 79% seen once. Material for sequencing was PBMCs. The receptors here all came from a male donor in good health and CMV-seropositive.

The chain couples TRBV5-6 to TRBJ2-1, with 7 bases identical to TRBD2. V lost 0 bases, J lost 2 bases, and 5 bases stayed unmatched. The CDR3 is 16 amino acids. CDR1 SGHDT and CDR2 YYEEEE come from the germline V gene. In DNA, the CDR3 is TGTGCCAGCAGCTTGGCCACAGCGGGACCCTACAATGAGCAGTTCTTC. Its translation: CASSLATAGPYNEQFF.

The chain carries TRBV7-2 and TRBJ2-7; a possible D gene is TRBD2 (6 bases). The V end lost 6 bases, the J end lost 0 bases, and 9 bases lay between the germline ends. The CDR3 length is 13 residues. Germline CDR1 is SGHTA and CDR2 is FQGNSA. CDR3 in amino acids: CASREGSSYEQYF. The CDR3 DNA reads TGTGCCAGCAGGGAGGGCAGCTCCTACGAGCAGTACTTC.

The V call is TRBV7-9, the J call TRBJ1-1; a possible D gene is TRBD1 (5 bases). The CDR3 totals 14 residues. Germline values: CDR1 SEHNR, CDR2 FQNEAQ (reference sequence). The ends were cut back, 2 bases at V and 4 bases at J, with 11 bases in the middle. As DNA, the CDR3 is TGTGCCAGCAGCTTACTGGGACTCGGCACTGAAGCTTTCTTT. As protein: CASSLLGLGTEAFF. The entire variable domain, with the rest obtained from reference TRBV7-9 and TRBJ1-1, is as follows: DTGVSQNPRHKITKRGQNVTFRCDPISEHNRLYWYRQTLGQGPEFLTYFQNEAQLEKSRLLSDRFSAERPKGSFSTLEIQRTEQGDSAMYLCASSLLGLGTEAFFGQGTRLTVV.

In this sample, this clone turned up once. The chain carries TRBV9 and TRBJ1-1; 8 nucleotides align to TRBD1. V shed 1 base and J 0 bases; nucleotides not matched to a gene: 2. The CDR3 totals 15 residues. CDR1 is SGDLS and CDR2 is YYNGEE in the germline V gene. CDR3 DNA sequence: TGTGCCAGCAGCGTACAGGGGGCTATGAACACTGAAGCTTTCTTT. Its translation is CASSVQGAMNTEAFF.

This rearrangement joins TRBV30 to TRBJ1-2, with D hard to call. CDR1 is GTSNPN, CDR2 SVGIG, per germline (reference sequence). The CDR3 is made up of 11 amino acids. V lost 1 base to trimming and J lost 6 bases, with 6 bases between them. CDR3 bases: TGTGCCTGGAGTGGGAGGGATGGCTACACCTTC. It codes for CAWSGRDGYTF.

The chain joins TRBV30 to TRBJ1-2; D is unclear. Germline V CDR1 and CDR2: GTSNPN, SVGIG (reference sequence). Trimming pared 5 bases from V and 2 bases from J, leaving 6 bases between. The CDR3 sequence is 11 residues long. DNA for the CDR3: TGTGCCTGGGGGAGGAACTATGGCTACACCTTC. Amino acid sequence: CAWGRNYGYTF.

This chain joins TRBV30 and TRBJ1-1; a weak D match, TRBD1 (5 bases). CDR1 and CDR2 from the germline V gene are GTSNPN and SVGIG (reference sequence). V lost 0 bases and J 0 bases, leaving 14 bases between the germline ends. This CDR3 has 16 residues. CDR3 amino acids: CAWSVWGGVLNTEAFF. The CDR3 nucleotides are TGTGCCTGGAGTGTATGGGGGGGTGTCCTGAACACTGAAGCTTTCTTT. Full variable domain (outside the CDR3, taken from reference TRBV30 and TRBJ1-1): SQTIHQWPATLVQPVGSPLSLECTVEGTSNPNLYWYRQAAGRGLQLLFYSVGIGQISSEVPQNLSASRPQDRQFILSSKKLLLSDSGFYLCAWSVWGGVLNTEAFFGQGTRLTVV.

This clone was recorded a few times. The chain has TRBV6-5 and TRBJ1-1, with 8 bases fitting TRBD1. The ends lost 6 bases at V and 5 bases at J; junction bases unmatched: 5. This CDR3 spans 13 amino acids. Germline CDR1 MNHEY, CDR2 SVGAGI. CDR3 sequence: CASSTGGRTEAFF. CDR3 coding DNA: TGTGCCAGCAGCACAGGGGGAAGGACTGAAGCTTTCTTT.

The chain couples TRBV27 to TRBJ1-1; 7 bases align to TRBD1. CDR3 length: 15 residues. The ends lost 3 bases at V and 11 bases at J; junction bases unmatched: 15. Germline V gene data show CDR1 as MNHEY and CDR2 as SMNVEV (reference sequence). In nucleotides, the CDR3 is TGTGCCAGCAGTTTTCCGGGACAGTTGGCCGTGGGGGCTTTCTTT. Its protein is CASSFPGQLAVGAFF.

The CDR3 DNA reads TGTGCCAGCAGTTTATCTCTACCCAGGTACAATGAGCAGTTCTTC. Its translation is CASSLSLPRYNEQFF. The chain recombines TRBV27 with TRBJ2-1; D gene ambiguous. There are 15 residues in the CDR3. The germline CDR1 and CDR2 sequences are MNHEY and SMNVEV (reference sequence). Trimming took off 0 bases at V and 4 bases at J, with 10 bases between the two ends.

The chain recombines TRBV6-1 with TRBJ1-3; TRBD1 aligns across 7 bases. Per germline, CDR1 MNHNS and CDR2 SASEGT. This CDR3 has 13 amino acids. V trimming: 6 bases; J trimming: 2 bases; junction bases outside the gene matches: 1. The chain's CDR3 is CASRDRAGNTIYF. The CDR3 nucleotides read TGTGCCAGCAGAGACAGGGCTGGAAACACCATATATTTT.

The chain links TRBV6-7 to TRBJ1-4; no reliable D call. TRBV6-7 qualifies as an ORF whose function is uncertain. CDR3 length: 13 residues. Deletions cut 9 bases from V and 4 bases from J, with 12 bases between. CDR3 coding DNA: TGTGCCAGACTGTCACGAGTTAATGAAAAACTGTTTTTT. Translation gives CARLSRVNEKLFF.

The chain couples TRBV4-2 to TRBJ2-1, with 12 bases aligning to TRBD2. The V segment lost 2 bases and the J segment 0 bases; nucleotides outside the gene matches: 5. Germline V CDR1 and CDR2: LGHNA, YNFKEQ. CDR3 length: 18 amino acids. The CDR3 DNA follows: TGTGCCAGCAGCCAACTAGCGGGGGGGGCGGACTCCTACAATGAGCAGTTCTTC. It yields the protein CASSQLAGGADSYNEQFF.

This clone was picked up a small number of times. The DNA for the CDR3 is TGTGCCTGGAGTGGGCCTAGTAGCGGGGGGGCGTACCGGACAGATACGCAGTATTTT. This encodes CAWSGPSSGGAYRTDTQYF. The gene calls are TRBV30 and TRBJ2-3; 11 nucleotides match TRBD2. This CDR3 region has 19 residues. V trimming: 1 base; J trimming: 3 bases; junction bases outside the gene matches: 15. CDR1 and CDR2 from the germline V gene are GTSNPN and SVGIG (reference sequence).

The chain uses TRBV2 and TRBJ1-5; no clear D. This CDR3 has 13 residues. CDR1 is SNHLY and CDR2 is FYNNEI in the germline V gene. V was shortened by 3 bases and J by 3 bases, with 6 bases between the two germline ends. DNA of the CDR3: TGTGCCAGCAGTGAGAGGGACAATCAGCCCCAGCATTTT. Translated, it gives CASSERDNQPQHF.

V gene TRBV19 combines with J gene TRBJ2-3; TRBD2 agrees at 8 bases. Trimming cost V 3 bases and J 2 bases; bases outside gene matches: 4. Germline V CDR1 and CDR2: LNHDA, SQIVND (reference sequence). The CDR3 extends over 15 amino acids. The CDR3: CASSILSGTTDTQYF. The CDR3 DNA sequence: TGTGCCAGTAGTATTCTTAGCGGGACCACAGATACGCAGTATTTT. Full variable domain (outside the CDR3, taken from reference TRBV19 and TRBJ2-3): DGGITQSPKYLFRKEGQNVTLSCEQNLNHDAMYWYRQDPGQGLRLIYYSQIVNDFQKGDIAEGYSVSREKKESFPLTVTSAQKNPTAFYLCASSILSGTTDTQYFGPGTRLTVL.

The chain is built from TRBV5-8 and TRBJ2-5; 9 nucleotides agree with TRBD1. Trimming cost V 0 bases and J 5 bases; bases outside gene matches: 8. Germline loops: CDR1 SGHTS, CDR2 YDEGEE. This CDR3 is built from 16 residues. The CDR3 reads CASSLGRDRVRETQYF. CDR3 nucleotides: TGTGCCAGCAGCTTGGGTCGGGACAGGGTCCGGGAGACCCAGTACTTC. The whole variable domain, remainder taken from reference TRBV5-8 and TRBJ2-5, is EAGVTQSPTHLIKTRGQQATLRCSPISGHTSVYWYQQALGLGLQFLLWYDEGEERNRGNFPPRFSGRQFPNYSSELNVNALELEDSALYLCASSLGRDRVRETQYFGPGTRLLVL.

The chain links TRBV2 to TRBJ2-7; 13 bases line up with TRBD2. V shed 9 bases and J 2 bases; nucleotides not matched to a gene: 1. There are 13 residues in the CDR3. The germline CDR1 and CDR2 sequences are SNHLY and FYNNEI. CDR3 nucleotide sequence: TGTGCCAGGGGACTAGCGGGACCCTACGAGCAGTACTTC. It encodes CARGLAGPYEQYF.

This chain links TRBV6-1 with TRBJ2-3; 7 nucleotides match TRBD1. The junction had 4 bases not matched to a gene; V was cut back by 5 bases and J by 5 bases. This CDR3 contains 13 residues. Germline-derived CDR1 and CDR2 are MNHNS and SASEGT. The CDR3 loop reads CASSPDRLDTQYF. As DNA, the CDR3 is TGTGCCAGCAGTCCGGACAGGTTAGATACGCAGTATTTT.

This chain links TRBV28 with TRBJ1-2, with 7 positions matching TRBD1. In germline, CDR1 is MDHEN, CDR2 SYDVKM. CDR3 length: 15 residues. Trimming removed 6 bases from V and 8 bases from J; junction bases left unmatched: 15. The CDR3 nucleotides read TGTGCCAGCAGGCCAACCGGGACAGAGCGCAAGGGCTACACCTTC. It specifies CASRPTGTERKGYTF.

The rearrangement links TRBV12-5 to TRBJ1-6; tentatively, D is TRBD1 (6 bases). CDR3 length: 13 amino acids. V gave up 8 bases and J gave up 7 bases, with 12 bases separating them. CDR1 and CDR2 (germline): LGHNT, FRNRAP. CDR3 sequence: CASQQGGNSPLHF. The CDR3 coding sequence is TGTGCTAGTCAACAGGGTGGAAATTCACCCCTCCACTTT.

The rearrangement links TRBV29-1 to TRBJ1-2; D is unclear. The CDR3 extends over 12 amino acids. Germline V lookup: CDR1 SQVTM, CDR2 ANQGSEA. Trimming shortened V by 8 bases and J by 6 bases, and 16 bases separated the two germline ends. The CDR3 sequence: CSLGEAVDGYTF. The CDR3 DNA follows: TGCAGCCTTGGGGAAGCGGTGGATGGCTACACCTTC.

The rearrangement joins TRBV6-6 to TRBJ2-7, with 9 bases that match TRBD1. With V trimmed by 0 bases and J by 0 bases, 3 bases remained unmatched. This CDR3 region has 16 residues. The V gene's germline CDR1 is MNHNY and CDR2 SVGAGI (reference sequence). The CDR3 here is CASSYSTGGGSYEQYF. The CDR3, as DNA: TGTGCCAGCAGTTACTCAACAGGGGGCGGCTCCTACGAGCAGTACTTC.

J is TRBJ2-7 and V is TRBV27, with 8 bases lining up with TRBD1. The V segment lost 7 bases and the J segment 4 bases; nucleotides outside the gene matches: 6. CDR1 is MNHEY, CDR2 SMNVEV, per germline (reference sequence). This CDR3 contains 13 residues. The CDR3 sequence is CASTRTGRYEQYF. The CDR3 region has the DNA TGTGCCAGCACTCGGACAGGGCGATACGAGCAGTACTTC.

J is TRBJ1-3 and V is TRBV6-1; TRBD1 matches 7 bases. This CDR3 contains 15 residues. The trim removed 6 bases at V and 2 bases at J, leaving 7 bases unmatched. Germline loops: CDR1 MNHNS, CDR2 SASEGT. CDR3 protein: CASRPEDRAGNTIYF. As DNA, the CDR3 is TGTGCCAGCAGACCCGAAGACAGGGCTGGAAACACCATATATTTT.